Sequencing of this TCR beta chain was carried out in a study of shared clonotypes between healthy human individuals. General study results and limits: Non-shared clonotypes displayed generation probabilities falling below those of clonotypes present in all four donors.

Replicate sorted-subset PCRs were loaded with about 0.2 ug DNA, roughly 33,000 T cell genomes. Sequencing used immunoSEQ multiplex PCR; TCRdb keeps in-frame clones, though not all of them. Here the sample spans around 700,000 clones, 55% to 75% being singletons. This clone appeared a single time. Its specificity is not known. There are 15 residues in the CDR3. Looked up from germline, CDR1 is SGHKS and CDR2 is YYEKEE (reference sequence). The trim removed 2 bases at V and 3 bases at J, leaving 3 bases unmatched. The chain joins TRBV5-5 to TRBJ2-5; TRBD2 matches at 11 bases. The receptor was isolated from a young woman in good health. Sequencing was carried out using memory CD4+ T cells sorted from blood. Sample subset: CD45RA-negative fraction. CDR3 DNA: TGTGCCAGCAGCTTTACTAGCGGGAGTGAAGAGACCCAGTACTTC. Translated, it gives CASSFTSGSEETQYF.